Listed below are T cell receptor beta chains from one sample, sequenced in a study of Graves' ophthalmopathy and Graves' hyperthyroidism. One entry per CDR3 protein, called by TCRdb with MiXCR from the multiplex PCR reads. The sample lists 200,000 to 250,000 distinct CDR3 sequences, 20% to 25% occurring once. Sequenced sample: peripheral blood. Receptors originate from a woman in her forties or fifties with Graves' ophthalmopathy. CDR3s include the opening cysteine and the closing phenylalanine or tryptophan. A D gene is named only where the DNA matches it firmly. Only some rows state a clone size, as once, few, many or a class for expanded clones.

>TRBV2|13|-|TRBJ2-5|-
CASSGVPGETQYF
TGTGCCAGCTCGGGAGTACCGGGGGAGACCCAGTACTTC
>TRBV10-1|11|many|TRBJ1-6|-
CASLGNSPLHF
TGCGCCAGCTTAGGGAATTCACCCCTCCACTTT
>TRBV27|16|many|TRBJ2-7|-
CASSFSGTPPTYEQYF
TGTGCCAGCAGTTTCTCCGGGACCCCACCCACCTACGAGCAGTACTTC
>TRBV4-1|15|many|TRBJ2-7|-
CASSYRADKSYEQYF
TGCGCCAGCAGCTACCGGGCCGATAAGAGCTACGAGCAGTACTTC
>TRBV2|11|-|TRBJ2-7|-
CASGTSYEQYF
TGTGCCAGCGGGACTTCCTACGAGCAGTACTTC
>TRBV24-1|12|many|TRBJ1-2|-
CATRGEPYGYTF
TGTGCCACCCGAGGGGAACCCTATGGCTACACCTTC
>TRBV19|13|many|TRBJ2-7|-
CASSISAGDEQYF
TGTGCCAGTAGTATTTCGGCCGGGGACGAGCAGTACTTC
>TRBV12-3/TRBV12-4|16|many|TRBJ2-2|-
CASSLGAGVVTGELFF
TGTGCCAGCAGTTTGGGGGCGGGAGTTGTCACCGGGGAGCTGTTTTTT
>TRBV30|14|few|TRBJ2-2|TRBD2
CAWSVGAGVGELFF
TGTGCCTGGAGTGTTGGGGCGGGAGTCGGGGAGCTGTTTTTT
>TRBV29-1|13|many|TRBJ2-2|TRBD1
CSVGRDRIGELFF
TGCAGCGTTGGGAGGGACAGGATCGGGGAGCTGTTTTTT
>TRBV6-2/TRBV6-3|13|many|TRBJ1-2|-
CASSPHLRDGYTF
TGTGCCAGCAGTCCCCATTTAAGAGATGGCTACACCTTC
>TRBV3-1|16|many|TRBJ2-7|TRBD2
CASSQSASGRPGEQYF
TGTGCCAGCAGCCAATCGGCTAGCGGGAGGCCGGGGGAGCAGTACTTC
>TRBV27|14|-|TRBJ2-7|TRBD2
CASRPGLAVYEQYF
TGTGCCAGCAGGCCCGGACTAGCGGTCTACGAGCAGTACTTC
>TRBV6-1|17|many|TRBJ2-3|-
CASSEEGRGRQQNTQYF
TGTGCCAGCAGTGAAGAAGGGCGGGGCAGACAGCAAAATACGCAGTATTTT
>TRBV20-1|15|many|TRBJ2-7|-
CSAMGLPFAPYEQYF
TGCAGTGCTATGGGACTCCCGTTTGCTCCCTACGAGCAGTACTTC
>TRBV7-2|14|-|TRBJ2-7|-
CASSLEARGTWQYF
TGTGCCAGCAGCTTAGAGGCACGTGGGACGTGGCAGTACTTC
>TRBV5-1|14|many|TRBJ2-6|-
CASSLVPGANVLTF
TGCGCCAGCAGCTTGGTACCTGGGGCCAACGTCCTGACTTTC
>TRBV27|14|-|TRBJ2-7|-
CASSLSSLRVEQYF
TGTGCCAGCAGTTTATCCTCCCTACGAGTCGAGCAGTACTTC
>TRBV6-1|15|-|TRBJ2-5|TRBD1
CASRTGTGAWETQYF
TGTGCCAGCAGGACCGGGACAGGGGCGTGGGAGACCCAGTACTTC
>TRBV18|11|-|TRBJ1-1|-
CASSPGGQAFF
TGTGCCAGCTCACCCGGGGGGCAGGCTTTCTTT
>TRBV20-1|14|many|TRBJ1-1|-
CSAKGHGVGTEAFF
TGCAGTGCTAAAGGTCACGGGGTGGGCACTGAAGCTTTCTTT
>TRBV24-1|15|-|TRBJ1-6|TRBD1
CASSSRQGNNSPLHF
TGTGCCAGCAGTTCCCGACAGGGAAATAATTCACCCCTCCACTTT
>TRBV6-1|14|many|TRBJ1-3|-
CASRRTDSGNTIYF
TGTGCCAGCAGGAGGACGGACTCTGGAAACACCATATATTTT
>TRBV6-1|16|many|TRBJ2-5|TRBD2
CASSPKRGLAMETQYF
TGTGCCAGCAGTCCCAAGAGGGGACTAGCAATGGAGACCCAGTACTTC
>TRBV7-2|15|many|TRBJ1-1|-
CASSGGGGFRTEAFF
TGTGCCAGCAGCGGGGGCGGGGGGTTTAGGACTGAAGCTTTCTTT
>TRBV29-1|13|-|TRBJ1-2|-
CSVAVGQYYGYTF
TGCAGCGTTGCAGTTGGGCAGTACTATGGCTACACCTTC
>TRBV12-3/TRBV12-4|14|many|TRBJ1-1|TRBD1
CASSNRDRNTEAFF
TGTGCCAGCAGTAACCGGGACAGGAACACTGAAGCTTTCTTT
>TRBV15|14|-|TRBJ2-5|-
CATIRDRAEESQYF
TGTGCCACCATCAGAGATCGTGCGGAAGAGAGCCAGTACTTC
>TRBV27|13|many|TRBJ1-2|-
CASSKEMGMGYTF
TGTGCCTCTTCAAAAGAGATGGGAATGGGCTACACCTTC
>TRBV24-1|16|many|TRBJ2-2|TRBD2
CATNGSGEKGTGELFF
TGTGCCACCAACGGCAGCGGGGAAAAGGGGACCGGGGAGCTGTTTTTT
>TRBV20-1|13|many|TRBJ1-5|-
CSARRTPNQPQHF
TGCAGTGCTAGGCGGACACCTAATCAGCCCCAGCATTTT
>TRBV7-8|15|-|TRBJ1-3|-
CASSFGRGSGNTIYF
TGTGCCAGCAGCTTCGGAAGGGGGTCTGGAAACACCATATATTTT
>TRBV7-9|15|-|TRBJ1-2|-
CASSPPGTPNYGYTF
TGTGCCAGCAGCCCCCCCGGGACACCTAACTATGGCTACACCTTC
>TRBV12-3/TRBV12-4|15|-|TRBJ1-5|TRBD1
CASGPGQGGNQPQHF
TGTGCCAGCGGCCCCGGACAGGGTGGCAATCAGCCCCAGCATTTT
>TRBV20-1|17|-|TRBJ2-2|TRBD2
CSPEPGTSGGGTGELFF
TGCAGTCCTGAACCGGGGACTAGCGGAGGGGGTACCGGGGAGCTGTTTTTT
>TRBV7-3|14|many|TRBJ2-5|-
CASRTPGRKETQYF
TGTGCCAGCCGAACACCGGGGCGTAAAGAGACCCAGTACTTC
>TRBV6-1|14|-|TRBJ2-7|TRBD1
CAINGRTGGSEQYF
TGTGCCATCAACGGGCGGACAGGGGGCAGCGAGCAGTACTTC
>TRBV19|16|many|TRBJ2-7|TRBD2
CASSIEVASGYYEQYF
TGTGCCAGTAGTATAGAGGTGGCTAGCGGTTACTACGAGCAGTACTTC
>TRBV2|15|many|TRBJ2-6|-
CASSAANSGANVLTF
TGTGCCAGCAGTGCAGCGAACTCTGGGGCCAACGTCCTGACTTTC
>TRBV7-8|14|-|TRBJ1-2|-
CASSSNTVDYGYTF
TGTGCCAGCAGCTCGAACACGGTTGACTATGGCTACACCTTC
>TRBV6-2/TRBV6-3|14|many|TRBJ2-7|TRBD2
CASSYGTSGSEQYF
TGTGCCAGCAGTTACGGGACTAGCGGAAGCGAGCAGTACTTC
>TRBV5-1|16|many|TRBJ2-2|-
CASGYLLSRTTGELFF
TGCGCCAGCGGCTACCTCTTATCGCGGACCACCGGGGAGCTGTTTTTT
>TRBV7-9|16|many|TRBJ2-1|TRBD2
CASSYAPGLEHNEQFF
TGTGCCAGCAGCTACGCCCCGGGACTAGAACACAATGAGCAGTTCTTC
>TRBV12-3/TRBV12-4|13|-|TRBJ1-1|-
CASSSSTGGLAFF
-
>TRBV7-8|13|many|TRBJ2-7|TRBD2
CASSLRTRGEQYF
TGTGCCAGCAGCTTAAGGACTAGAGGGGAGCAGTACTTC
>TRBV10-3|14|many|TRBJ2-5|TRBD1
CAISDFDRGETQYF
TGTGCCATCAGCGATTTCGACAGGGGCGAGACCCAGTACTTC
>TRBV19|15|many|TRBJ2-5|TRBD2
CASSIVAGVSETQYF
TGTGCCAGTAGTATAGTAGCGGGAGTGTCGGAGACCCAGTACTTC
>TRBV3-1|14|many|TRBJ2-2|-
CASSRTEGTGELFF
TGTGCCAGCAGCCGAACGGAGGGCACCGGGGAGCTGTTTTTT
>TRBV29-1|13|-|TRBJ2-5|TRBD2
CSVPGGGQETQYF
TGCAGCGTTCCCGGGGGGGGCCAAGAGACCCAGTACTTC
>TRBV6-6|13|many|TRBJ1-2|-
CATYGQFNYGYTF
TGTGCCACCTACGGACAGTTTAACTATGGCTACACCTTC
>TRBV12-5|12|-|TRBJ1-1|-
CASGYGNTEAFF
TGTGCTAGTGGTTACGGTAACACTGAAGCTTTCTTT
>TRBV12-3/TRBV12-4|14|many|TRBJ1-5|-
CASSPRQSHQPQHF
TGTGCCAGCAGTCCCCGACAGAGCCATCAGCCCCAGCATTTT
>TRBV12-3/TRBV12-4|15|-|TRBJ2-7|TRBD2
CASSRPGTSGYEQYF
TGTGCCAGCAGCAGGCCTGGGACTAGCGGCTACGAGCAGTACTTC
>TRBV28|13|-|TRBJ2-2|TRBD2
CASNVAGTGELFF
TGTGCCAGCAATGTAGCGGGTACCGGGGAGCTGTTTTTT
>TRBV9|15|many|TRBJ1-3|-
CASSVEERPGNTIYF
TGTGCCAGCAGCGTAGAGGAACGGCCTGGAAACACCATATATTTT